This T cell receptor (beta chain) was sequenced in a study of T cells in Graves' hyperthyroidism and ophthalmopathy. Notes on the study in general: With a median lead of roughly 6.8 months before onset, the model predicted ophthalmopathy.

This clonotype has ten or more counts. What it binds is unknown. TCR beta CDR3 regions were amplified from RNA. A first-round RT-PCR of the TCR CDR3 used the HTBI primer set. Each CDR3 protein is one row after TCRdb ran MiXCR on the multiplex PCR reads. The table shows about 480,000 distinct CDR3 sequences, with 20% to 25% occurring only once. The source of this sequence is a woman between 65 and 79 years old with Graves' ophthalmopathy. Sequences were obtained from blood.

The CDR3 sequence: CASSFVTDTQYF. The CDR3 DNA reads TGTGCCAGCAGTTTTGTCACAGATACGCAGTATTTT. The chain links TRBV12-3 or TRBV12-4 to TRBJ2-3; D gene ambiguous. V lost 3 bases to trimming and J lost 2 bases, with 3 bases between them. The CDR3 runs 12 residues.